There are many counts of the clone carrying this TCR beta chain. No antigen is known for it. TCRdb called the RT-PCR reads again in MiXCR, with one record for every CDR3 protein. The profile covers about 700,000 distinct CDR3 sequences, with around 14% appearing a single time and around 6.5% taken by the ten largest. The data were taken from a study of response to subunit inactivated influenza vaccine. Study-wide findings and caveats: Authors proposed each seasonal influenza vaccination draws in few new T cells.

V was clipped by 1 base and J by 5 bases; unmatched bases: 14. The CDR3 loop spans 17 amino acids. CDR1 SGHRS and CDR2 YFSETQ come from the germline V gene. The J gene is TRBJ1-1, the V gene TRBV5-1, with TRBD1 identical over 7 bases. The input for sequencing was PBMCs from blood, taken about 14 days before vaccination. The TCR originated in a man aged 45 to 65 who received an inactivated influenza vaccine. CDR3 coding DNA: TGCGCCAGCAGCTTGACTTTGGACAGGAAAAGGGGGACTGAAGCTTTCTTT. This translates into CASSLTLDRKRGTEAFF.